This T cell receptor (beta chain) was obtained from a study of T cells in Graves' hyperthyroidism and ophthalmopathy. Study at large: It was at initial diagnosis, before any treatment, that peripheral blood was collected.

Patients affected by ophthalmopathy presented a Clinical Activity Score of at least 3, a NOSPECS grade of at least 4, and disease duration below 3 months. Details on this clonotype: Antigen: not known.

V lost 3 bases and J 7 bases, leaving 15 bases between the germline ends. The CDR3 covers 13 residues. CDR1 is DFQATT and CDR2 is SNEGSKA in the germline V gene (reference sequence). Broader study findings: Most clonotypes that expanded in the thyroid above 0.001 also showed up in blood. The model's output predicted ophthalmopathy at a median of around 6.9 months prior to onset.

From RNA transcripts, TCR beta CDR3 regions were amplified. The TCR CDR3 was amplified in a first-round RT-PCR using the HTBI primer set. TCRdb processed the multiplex PCR reads anew with MiXCR; each CDR3 protein has one entry. Of 490,000 or so distinct CDR3 sequences in the sample, roughly 23% were seen once. The receptor was derived from a woman aged 70-85 years with Graves' ophthalmopathy. Sequenced sample: blood. The chain recombines TRBV20-1 with TRBJ2-5; D may match TRBD1 or TRBD2 (6 bases each). The CDR3 spells CSASPGARVTQYF. The DNA of the CDR3 is TGCAGTGCTAGTCCGGGGGCGCGCGTGACCCAGTACTTC.